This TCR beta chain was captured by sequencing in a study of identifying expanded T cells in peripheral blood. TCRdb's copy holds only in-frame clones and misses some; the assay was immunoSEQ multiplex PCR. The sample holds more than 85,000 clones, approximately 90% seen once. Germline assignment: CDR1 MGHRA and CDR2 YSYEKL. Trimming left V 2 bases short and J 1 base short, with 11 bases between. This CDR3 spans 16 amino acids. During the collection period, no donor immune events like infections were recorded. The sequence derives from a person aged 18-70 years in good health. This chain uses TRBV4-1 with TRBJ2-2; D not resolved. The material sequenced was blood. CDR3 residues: CASSQKFQRNTGELFF. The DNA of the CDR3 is TGCGCCAGCAGCCAAAAATTTCAAAGGAACACCGGGGAGCTGTTTTTT.